This T cell receptor beta chain appears in the sequencing data of a study of cytomegalovirus exposure and HLA in healthy donors. In the study overall: Earlier results showed 117 million unique TCR beta sequences derived from approximately 180 million T cells. Study results and limitations: An analysis done earlier found most TCR beta V segments productive about 87% or about 30% of the time. Reports indicate that TCR beta sequences accurately predicted the HLA-A and HLA-B alleles of most subjects.

13 Jbeta primers and 60 Vbeta primers were used for the PCR. Profiling relied on immunoSEQ multiplex PCR, and the TCRdb table lists in-frame clones only, not all of them. The profile covers approximately 190,000 clones, with approximately 84% appearing a single time and over 2.5% taken by the ten largest. V shed 5 bases and J 11 bases; nucleotides not matched to a gene: 10. The CDR3 loop spans 13 amino acids. The germline V gene encodes CDR1 SGHTA and CDR2 FQGTGA. About this clone itself: What it binds is not known.

The donors, nominally healthy at sampling, likely had unrecorded immune exposures. V usage is TRBV7-3 and J usage is TRBJ2-3; 7 bases match TRBD2. The sequenced sample consisted of PBMCs. The TCR originated in a woman in her 50s in good health and CMV-seropositive. The CDR3 loop is CASSPIAGSWQYF. CDR3 DNA sequence: TGTGCCAGCAGCCCTATAGCGGGTTCGTGGCAGTATTTT.